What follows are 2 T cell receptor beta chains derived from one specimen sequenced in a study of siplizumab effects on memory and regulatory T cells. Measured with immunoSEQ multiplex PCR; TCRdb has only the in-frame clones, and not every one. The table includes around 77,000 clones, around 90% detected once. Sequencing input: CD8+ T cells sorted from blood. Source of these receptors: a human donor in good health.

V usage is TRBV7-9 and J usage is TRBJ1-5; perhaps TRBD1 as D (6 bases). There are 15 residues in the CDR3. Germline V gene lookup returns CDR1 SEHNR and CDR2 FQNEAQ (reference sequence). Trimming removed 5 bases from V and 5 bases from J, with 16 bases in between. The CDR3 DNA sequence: TGTGCCAGCAGCCATGGACAGAACATGGATCAGCCCCAGCATTTT. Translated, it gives CASSHGQNMDQPQHF.

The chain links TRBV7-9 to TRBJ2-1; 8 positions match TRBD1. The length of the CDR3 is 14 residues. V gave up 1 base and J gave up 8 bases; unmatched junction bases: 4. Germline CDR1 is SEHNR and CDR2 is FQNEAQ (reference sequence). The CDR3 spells CASSLDGQGHEQFF. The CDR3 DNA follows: TGTGCCAGCAGCTTAGATGGACAGGGACATGAGCAGTTCTTC.